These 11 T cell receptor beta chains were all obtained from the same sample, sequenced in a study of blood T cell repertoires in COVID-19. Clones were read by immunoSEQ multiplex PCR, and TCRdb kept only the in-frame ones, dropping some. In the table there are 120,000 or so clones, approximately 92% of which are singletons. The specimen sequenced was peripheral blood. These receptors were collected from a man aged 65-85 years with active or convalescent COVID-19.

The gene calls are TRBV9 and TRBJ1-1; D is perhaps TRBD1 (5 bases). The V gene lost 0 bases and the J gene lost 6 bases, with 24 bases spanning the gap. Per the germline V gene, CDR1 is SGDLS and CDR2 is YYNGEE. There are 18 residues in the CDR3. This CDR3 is CASSVGPLPTVGGAEAFF. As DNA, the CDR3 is TGTGCCAGCAGCGTAGGGCCCCTCCCTACTGTCGGGGGGGCTGAAGCTTTCTTT.

CDR3 loop: CASSLGDREAGELFF. The CDR3 coding sequence is TGCGCCAGCAGCTTAGGGGACAGGGAGGCCGGGGAGCTGTTTTTT. This chain joins TRBV5-1 and TRBJ2-2; 9 bases agree with TRBD1. CDR3 size: 15 residues. CDR1 and CDR2 (germline): SGHRS, YFSETQ. J was trimmed by 6 bases and V by 2 bases; bases with no gene match: 5.

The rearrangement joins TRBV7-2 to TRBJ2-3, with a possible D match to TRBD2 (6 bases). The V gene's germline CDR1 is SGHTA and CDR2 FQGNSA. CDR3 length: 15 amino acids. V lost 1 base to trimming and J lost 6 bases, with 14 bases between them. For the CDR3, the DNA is TGTGCCAGCAGCTTAGGACAACGGACTATCGATACGCAGTATTTT. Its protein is CASSLGQRTIDTQYF.

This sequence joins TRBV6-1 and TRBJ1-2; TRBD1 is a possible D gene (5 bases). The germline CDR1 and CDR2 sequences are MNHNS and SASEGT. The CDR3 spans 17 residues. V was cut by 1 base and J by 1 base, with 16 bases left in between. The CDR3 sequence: CASSEGVTRGGNYGYTF. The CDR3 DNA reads TGTGCCAGCAGTGAAGGGGTTACGCGGGGCGGTAACTATGGCTACACCTTC.

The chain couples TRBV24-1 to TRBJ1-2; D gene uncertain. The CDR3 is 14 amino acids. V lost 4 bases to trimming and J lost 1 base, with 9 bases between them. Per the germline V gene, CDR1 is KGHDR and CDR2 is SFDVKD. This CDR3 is CATSDQTVNYGYTF. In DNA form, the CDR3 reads TGTGCCACCAGTGACCAAACAGTTAACTATGGCTACACCTTC.

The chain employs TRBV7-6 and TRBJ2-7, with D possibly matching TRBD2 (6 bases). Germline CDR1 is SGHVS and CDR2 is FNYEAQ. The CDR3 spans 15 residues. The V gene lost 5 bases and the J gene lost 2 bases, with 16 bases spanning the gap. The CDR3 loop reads CASSAGTQPTYEQYF. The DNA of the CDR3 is TGTGCCAGCAGCGCTGGGACTCAGCCTACCTACGAGCAGTACTTC.

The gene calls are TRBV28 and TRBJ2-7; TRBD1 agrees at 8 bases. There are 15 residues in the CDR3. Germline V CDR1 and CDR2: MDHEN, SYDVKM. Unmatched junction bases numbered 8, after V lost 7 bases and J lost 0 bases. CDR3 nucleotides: TGTGCCAGCACCTCGGGGACAGGAGGCTCCTACGAGCAGTACTTC. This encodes CASTSGTGGSYEQYF.

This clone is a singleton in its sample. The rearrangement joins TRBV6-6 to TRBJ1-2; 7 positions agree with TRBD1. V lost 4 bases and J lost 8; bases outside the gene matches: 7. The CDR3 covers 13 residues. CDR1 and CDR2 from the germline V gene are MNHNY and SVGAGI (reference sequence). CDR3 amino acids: CASSWTDRDGYTF. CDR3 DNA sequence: TGTGCCAGCAGTTGGACAGACAGGGACGGCTACACCTTC.

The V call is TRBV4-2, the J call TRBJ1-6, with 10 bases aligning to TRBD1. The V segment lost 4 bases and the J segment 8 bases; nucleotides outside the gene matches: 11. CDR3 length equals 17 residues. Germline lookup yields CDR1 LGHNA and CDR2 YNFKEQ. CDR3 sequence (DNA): TGTGCCAGCAGCCGAACCTCGACAGGGGGCGCCCATTCACCCCTCCACTTT. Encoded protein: CASSRTSTGGAHSPLHF.

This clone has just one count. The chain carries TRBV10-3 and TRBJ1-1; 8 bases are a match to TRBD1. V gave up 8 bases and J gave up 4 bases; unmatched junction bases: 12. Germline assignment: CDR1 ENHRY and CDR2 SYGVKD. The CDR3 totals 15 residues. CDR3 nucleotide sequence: TGTGCCATCGCCCCGCAGACAGGGGACGGCACTGAAGCTTTCTTT. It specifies CAIAPQTGDGTEAFF.

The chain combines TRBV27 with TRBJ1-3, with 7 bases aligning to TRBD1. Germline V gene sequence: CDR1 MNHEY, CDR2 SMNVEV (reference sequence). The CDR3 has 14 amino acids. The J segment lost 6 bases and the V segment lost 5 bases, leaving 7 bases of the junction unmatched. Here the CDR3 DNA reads TGTGCCAGCAGTCCCAGGGGGACTTCAAACACCATATATTTT. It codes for CASSPRGTSNTIYF.